This T cell receptor beta chain was captured by sequencing in a study of T-cell reconstitution after alpha-beta-depleted transplantation in children. Study-wide findings and caveats: Reports say that about two months after transplant, the alpha-beta T cells came out of several hundred graft clones that had expanded. Fresh T-cell production supplied most of the T-cell counts and diversity seen one year after transplant. Surviving recipient T cells and thymic progenitors accounted for the high day-60 TCRbeta diversity observed in some patients.

The TCRbeta library was prepared with unique molecular identifiers. TCRdb processed the PCR reads anew with MiXCR; each CDR3 protein has one entry. The sample yields about 58,000 distinct CDR3 sequences, 44% seen once. The CDR3 is 17 amino acids. V lost 3 bases and J 0 bases, leaving 17 bases between the germline ends. This clonotype has just one count. Its target is unknown. The TCR was taken from a male patient between 10 and 17 years old who had a stem cell transplant for acute lymphoblastic leukemia, so the T cells may come from the graft donor. The specimen was PBMCs, mostly from graft donor cells, collected 360 days after TCRalphabeta/CD19-depleted stem cell transplant. The chain combines TRBV12-3 or TRBV12-4 with TRBJ1-1; tentatively, D is TRBD1 (5 bases). CDR3 nucleotide sequence: TGTGCCAGCAGTTTTCCGATGACGGGGACCCTGAACACTGAAGCTTTCTTT. Residues: CASSFPMTGTLNTEAFF.